These 19 T cell receptor beta chains share one sample of origin, sequenced in a study of T cell responses to AZD1222 COVID-19 vaccine. Profiled with immunoSEQ multiplex PCR; TCRdb holds only in-frame clones, not every one. The sample has roughly 200,000 clones, approximately 94% seen once; the top ten hold around 1.7%. Sequenced here: peripheral blood, sampled 28 days after the second dose of the MenACWY control vaccine. All receptors come from an adult who received the MenACWY meningococcal vaccine as a control.

This sequence joins TRBV10-1 and TRBJ2-7; tentatively, D is TRBD1 (5 bases). V lost 4 bases, J lost 1 base, and 26 bases lay in between. Germline V gene lookup returns CDR1 WNHNN and CDR2 SYGVQD (reference sequence). The length of the CDR3 is 19 residues. CDR3 residues: CASSAAGHKEGRGSYEQYF. The CDR3, as DNA: TGCGCCAGCAGTGCCGCCGGACATAAAGAAGGAAGGGGATCCTACGAGCAGTACTTC.

V gene TRBV19 combines with J gene TRBJ2-7; perhaps TRBD2 as D (5 bases). CDR3 length: 15 residues. V lost 4 bases and J lost 2, with 15 bases in between. In germline, CDR1 is LNHDA, CDR2 SQIVND (reference sequence). CDR3 nucleotides: TGTGCCAGTAGTAGAGCCGGGGAAGGACCCTACGAGCAGTACTTC. Translated, it gives CASSRAGEGPYEQYF.

The V call is TRBV14, the J call TRBJ1-3; possibly TRBD1 for D (6 bases). Germline V gene lookup returns CDR1 SGHDN and CDR2 FVKESK. The V end lost 1 base, the J end lost 2 bases, and 9 bases lay between the germline ends. The length of the CDR3 is 15 residues. CDR3 loop: CASSQVAGAGNTIYF. The CDR3 DNA reads TGTGCCAGCAGCCAAGTTGCAGGGGCTGGAAACACCATATATTTT. Variable domain in full (rest from reference TRBV14 and TRBJ1-3): EAGVTQFPSHSVIEKGQTVTLRCDPISGHDNLYWYRRVMGKEIKFLLHFVKESKQDESGMPNNRFLAERTGGTYSTLKVQPAELEDSGVYFCASSQVAGAGNTIYFGEGSWLTVV.

The chain couples TRBV4-1 to TRBJ2-7, with D possibly being TRBD2 (6 bases). CDR3 length: 15 amino acids. Per the germline V gene, CDR1 is MGHRA and CDR2 is YSYEKL. The germline V and J ends were trimmed by 0 bases and 6 bases, with 15 bases remaining between them. CDR3 amino acids: CASSQDFVLAREQYF. CDR3 nucleotides: TGCGCCAGCAGCCAAGATTTCGTACTAGCACGCGAGCAGTACTTC.

The chain uses TRBV29-1 and TRBJ2-7, with 9 positions matching TRBD1. The CDR3 runs 15 residues. After removal of 4 bases from V and 3 bases from J, the junction contained 10 bases not matched to a gene. Looked up from germline, CDR1 is SQVTM and CDR2 is ANQGSEA. As DNA, the CDR3 is TGCAGCGTTGTCATCTGGGACAGGGAACACTACGAGCAGTACTTC. Translating gives CSVVIWDREHYEQYF.

This chain joins TRBV6-5 and TRBJ1-2, with TRBD1 matching over 8 bases. The CDR3 totals 13 residues. J lost 5 bases, V lost 6 bases, and 5 bases had no gene match. CDR1 is MNHEY and CDR2 is SVGAGI in the germline V gene. The CDR3 sequence is CASRRGQGYGYTF. The CDR3, as DNA: TGTGCCAGCAGACGCGGACAGGGTTATGGCTACACCTTC.

The genes are TRBV28 and TRBJ2-1; D is undetermined. The CDR3 is made up of 13 amino acids. Germline V gives CDR1 MDHEN, CDR2 SYDVKM. V was clipped by 2 bases and J by 7 bases, with 9 bases between them. The CDR3 sequence is CASSLAGWNEQFF. CDR3 nucleotides: TGTGCCAGCAGTTTAGCCGGGTGGAATGAGCAGTTCTTC.

The chain uses TRBV9 and TRBJ2-3; D remains ambiguous. Germline values: CDR1 SGDLS, CDR2 YYNGEE. The CDR3 has 15 residues. V was trimmed by 4 bases and J by 0 bases, leaving 12 bases between them. CDR3 sequence reads: CASSPTGQSTDTQYF. As DNA, the CDR3 is TGTGCCAGCAGCCCGACGGGTCAGAGCACAGATACGCAGTATTTT.

V is TRBV2 and J is TRBJ2-3; D gene uncertain. Germline CDR1 and CDR2: SNHLY and FYNNEI. The CDR3 contains 13 residues. Deletions cut 5 bases from V and 10 bases from J, with 16 bases between. The CDR3 protein is CASSNVREVAQYF. DNA for the CDR3: TGTGCCAGCAGTAACGTCCGTGAGGTAGCGCAGTATTTT.

The CDR3 protein is CASNDRPDSTDTQYF. The CDR3 nucleotides read TGTGCCAGCAACGACAGGCCGGATAGCACAGATACGCAGTATTTT. This chain uses TRBV3-1 (or the pseudogene TRBV3-2) with TRBJ2-3; D is perhaps TRBD1 (6 bases). CDR1 and CDR2 from the germline V gene are LGHDT and YNNKEL (reference sequence). The V end lost 7 bases, the J end lost 0 bases, and 14 bases lay between the germline ends. CDR3 length: 15 amino acids.

The gene calls are TRBV3-1 (or the pseudogene TRBV3-2) and TRBJ2-7; TRBD2 matches at 11 bases. Germline loops: CDR1 LGHDT, CDR2 YNNKEL (reference sequence). J was trimmed by 0 bases and V by 4 bases; bases with no gene match: 5. The CDR3 consists of 16 residues. The CDR3 sequence is CASSLGTSGSSYEQYF. CDR3 bases: TGTGCCAGCAGCCTAGGGACTAGCGGAAGCTCCTACGAGCAGTACTTC.

The chain joins TRBV9 to TRBJ2-5; 12 bases align to TRBD2. Germline lookup yields CDR1 SGDLS and CDR2 YYNGEE. J was trimmed by 5 bases and V by 2 bases; bases with no gene match: 7. This CDR3 has 16 residues. CDR3 DNA: TGTGCCAGCAGCGTGGGGCTAGCGGGAGGGCCGGAGACCCAGTACTTC. It is translated as CASSVGLAGGPETQYF.

V usage is TRBV13 and J usage is TRBJ1-3; D might be TRBD1 (5 bases). The germline V gene has CDR1 PRHDT and CDR2 FYEKMQ (reference sequence). The CDR3 runs to 14 residues. V lost 0 bases and J lost 12, with 15 bases in between. In DNA form, the CDR3 reads TGTGCCAGCAGCTTAGGCCTCATGGGGGTGGACATATATTTT. It encodes CASSLGLMGVDIYF.

The J gene is TRBJ2-7, the V gene TRBV4-3; no clear D. Per the germline V gene, CDR1 is LGHNA and CDR2 is YSLEER. With 0 bases removed from V and 4 bases from J, the gap between germline ends came to 13 bases. The CDR3 has 15 residues. The CDR3 nucleotides are TGCGCCAGCAGCCAAGATCGCAACCCCAAATACGAGCAGTACTTC. This translates into CASSQDRNPKYEQYF.

This rearrangement joins TRBV4-1 to TRBJ2-1; 16 nucleotides match TRBD2. With 1 base clipped from V and 8 bases from J, the junction kept 8 bases outside the gene matches. The length of the CDR3 is 18 residues. Germline loops: CDR1 MGHRA, CDR2 YSYEKL. The CDR3 is CASSQAVGTSGRAYEQFF. CDR3 sequence (DNA): TGCGCCAGCAGCCAAGCCGTAGGGACTAGCGGGAGGGCCTATGAGCAGTTCTTC.

V usage is TRBV5-1 and J usage is TRBJ2-2, with TRBD1 identical over 9 bases. The CDR3 runs to 15 residues. Losses at the gene ends were 4 bases for V and 1 base for J; bases not matched to a gene: 2. The germline V gene encodes CDR1 SGHRS and CDR2 YFSETQ. Here the CDR3 DNA reads TGCGCCAGCAGCCCGGGACAGGGGAACACCGGGGAGCTGTTTTTT. Encoded protein: CASSPGQGNTGELFF.

The genes are TRBV5-1 and TRBJ1-1; possible D gene TRBD1, 5 bases. In germline, CDR1 is SGHRS, CDR2 YFSETQ. The CDR3 spans 14 residues. V was shortened by 0 bases and J by 1 base, with 7 bases between the two germline ends. The CDR3 here is CASSLADRNTEAFF. Here the CDR3 DNA reads TGCGCCAGCAGCTTGGCCGACAGGAACACTGAAGCTTTCTTT.

A note on this clone: Other DNA sequences in this specimen translate into the identical CDR3. This rearrangement joins TRBV6-5 to TRBJ1-1; D is unclear. The CDR3 covers 14 residues. Germline loops: CDR1 MNHEY, CDR2 SVGAGI. With 0 bases removed from V and 2 bases from J, the gap between germline ends came to 7 bases. This CDR3 reads CASSYSGSNTEAFF. CDR3 coding DNA: TGTGCCAGCAGTTACTCTGGGTCTAACACTGAAGCTTTCTTT.

The rearrangement uses TRBV5-1 and TRBJ2-1; perhaps TRBD2 as D (6 bases). The V end was cut by 2 bases, the J end by 2 bases, with 14 bases between. CDR3 length: 16 residues. Per the germline V gene, CDR1 is SGHRS and CDR2 is YFSETQ. CDR3 nucleotides: TGCGCCAGCAGCTTTGCGGGCGGGGCGACCTACAATGAGCAGTTCTTC. Its protein product is CASSFAGGATYNEQFF.